The source of this TCR beta chain is a study of blood T cell repertoires in COVID-19. In the authors' methods: The authors estimated nucleated cell counts from reference gene primer amplification. Repertoires were generated with immunoSEQ multiplex PCR, while TCRdb's copy carries only in-frame clones and drops some. The V and J calls and the clone size are those of that table, but D and trimming were determined from the DNA. The repertoire holds about 98,000 clones, with less than 85% as singletons. This clonotype was sampled from a man aged 65-85 years with active or convalescent COVID-19. Material for sequencing was peripheral blood.

Written as DNA, the CDR3 is TGTGCCAGCAGCTTGAGCGGCGGGGGGCCTTACAATGAGCAGTTCTTC. It specifies CASSLSGGGPYNEQFF. This chain links TRBV5-4 with TRBJ2-1, with 8 bases identical to TRBD2. Germline lookup yields CDR1 SGHNT and CDR2 YYREEE (reference sequence). With 1 base clipped from V and 4 bases from J, the junction kept 7 bases outside the gene matches. CDR3 length: 16 residues. Drawing the rest from reference TRBV5-4 and TRBJ2-1, the complete variable domain is ETGVTQSPTHLIKTRGQQVTLRCSSQSGHNTVSWYQQALGQGPQFIFQYYREEENGRGNFPPRFSGLQFPNYSSELNVNALELDDSALYLCASSLSGGGPYNEQFFGPGTRLTVL.